These 21 T cell receptor beta chains originate from one sample sequenced in a study of response to subunit inactivated influenza vaccine. One entry per CDR3 protein results from TCRdb running MiXCR on the RT-PCR reads. The sample records approximately 530,000 distinct CDR3 sequences, about an eighth being singletons. The sample here was PBMCs from blood, taken more than 35 days after vaccination. The receptor set was obtained from a man aged 50 or older who received an inactivated influenza vaccine.

This clonotype showed up just a few times. The genes are TRBV4-1 and TRBJ2-7; tentative D call: TRBD1 (5 bases). The ends were cut back, 2 bases at V and 2 bases at J, with 13 bases in the middle. The germline gives CDR1 MGHRA, CDR2 YSYEKL. The CDR3 is 15 amino acids. CDR3 in amino acids: CASSQPDSFPYEQYF. As DNA, the CDR3 is TGCGCCAGCAGCCAACCCGACAGTTTTCCCTACGAGCAGTACTTC.

This clonotype has at least ten counts. The junction departs from germline at one end; a sequencing error may be responsible. This chain uses TRBV12-3 or TRBV12-4 with TRBJ2-3; D gene unclear. The CDR3 covers 11 residues. The CDR3 protein is CASSWAETQYF. Here the CDR3 DNA reads TGTGCCAGCAGTTGGGCAGAAACGCAGTATTTT.

This rearrangement joins TRBV7-9 to TRBJ2-3; D may match TRBD1 or TRBD2 (5 bases each). This CDR3 contains 14 residues. Per germline, CDR1 SEHNR and CDR2 FQNEAQ (reference sequence). The V end was cut by 5 bases, the J end by 0 bases, with 9 bases between. The CDR3 sequence: CASSTRDSTDTQYF. The CDR3 DNA sequence: TGTGCCAGCAGCACTCGGGACAGCACAGATACGCAGTATTTT.

V is TRBV6-1 and J is TRBJ1-1; no firm D call. Trimming removed 3 bases from V and 0 bases from J, with 5 bases in between. The V gene's germline CDR1 is MNHNS and CDR2 SASEGT. The CDR3 runs 13 residues. CDR3 coding DNA: TGTGCCAGCAGTGATAATATGAACACTGAAGCTTTCTTT. This sequence encodes CASSDNMNTEAFF.

This clonotype has only a few counts. The chain carries TRBV10-3 and TRBJ2-3, with TRBD1 matching 7 bases. Germline V gene sequence: CDR1 ENHRY, CDR2 SYGVKD. After removal of 11 bases from V and 4 bases from J, the junction contained 6 bases not matched to a gene. The CDR3 is 12 amino acids. DNA for the CDR3: TGTGCCGCAAGGACAGGACCAGATACGCAGTATTTT. It is translated as CAARTGPDTQYF.

This clonotype turned up a few times. J is TRBJ2-3 and V is TRBV4-3; D call uncertain. V lost 0 bases and J 4 bases, leaving 17 bases between the germline ends. Germline V lookup: CDR1 LGHNA, CDR2 YSLEER. CDR3 length equals 17 residues. CDR3 DNA: TGCGCCAGCAGCCAAGATTCATTGTTAGGGTCCCCAGATACGCAGTATTTT. It encodes CASSQDSLLGSPDTQYF.

This chain uses TRBV7-2 with TRBJ1-4; TRBD1 might be the D (5 bases). V lost 3 bases, J lost 3 bases, and 8 bases lay in between. Germline V gives CDR1 SGHTA, CDR2 FQGNSA. The CDR3 loop spans 14 amino acids. The CDR3 is CASSLGVPNEKLFF. The CDR3 DNA reads TGTGCCAGCAGCTTGGGGGTTCCTAATGAAAAACTGTTTTTT.

The chain couples TRBV4-2 to TRBJ2-1; 12 bases match TRBD2. Losses at the gene ends were 0 bases for V and 5 bases for J; bases not matched to a gene: 2. The length of the CDR3 is 16 residues. Germline assignment: CDR1 LGHNA and CDR2 YNFKEQ. CDR3 in amino acids: CASSQERTSGDNEQFF. CDR3 DNA sequence: TGTGCCAGCAGCCAAGAGCGGACTAGCGGGGACAATGAGCAGTTCTTC.

This clonotype appeared a few times. This chain joins TRBV14 and TRBJ2-3, with 14 bases aligning to TRBD2. The CDR3 totals 18 residues. CDR1 SGHDN and CDR2 FVKESK come from the germline V gene. The V segment lost 6 bases and the J segment 3 bases; nucleotides outside the gene matches: 11. CDR3 sequence: CASRPGTSGSLATDTQYF. CDR3 bases: TGTGCCAGCAGGCCCGGGACTAGCGGGAGCCTAGCGACAGATACGCAGTATTTT.

This clonotype has at least ten counts. The chain carries TRBV12-3 or TRBV12-4 and TRBJ1-5; D unclear. There are 12 residues in the CDR3. V was shortened by 4 bases and J by 5 bases, with 6 bases between the two germline ends. For the CDR3, the DNA is TGTGCCAGCAGTTCCCGATATCAGCCCCAGCATTTT. Amino acids: CASSSRYQPQHF.

The J gene is TRBJ2-1, the V gene TRBV4-2; 12 nucleotides match TRBD2. The CDR3 extends over 15 amino acids. CDR1 and CDR2 from the germline V gene are LGHNA and YNFKEQ. Trimming removed 1 base from V and 5 bases from J; junction bases left unmatched: 0. The CDR3 reads CASSQGTSGNNEQFF. The CDR3 coding sequence is TGTGCCAGCAGCCAAGGGACTAGCGGGAACAATGAGCAGTTCTTC.

This clonotype appeared a few times. As DNA, the CDR3 is TGCAGTGCTAGAGCGGCAGGTTTTAACTATGGCTACACCTTC. Translated: CSARAAGFNYGYTF. This sequence joins TRBV20-1 and TRBJ1-2; no clear D. Germline CDR1 is DFQATT and CDR2 is SNEGSKA (reference sequence). The CDR3 has 14 amino acids. The V end was cut by 1 base, the J end by 1 base, with 10 bases between.

This clonotype showed up just a few times. V gene TRBV2 combines with J gene TRBJ1-2; D not certain. Trimming stripped 0 bases from V and 1 base from J, with 15 bases between. Germline-derived CDR1 and CDR2 are SNHLY and FYNNEI. The CDR3 spans 17 residues. The CDR3: CASSEAAVESYNYGYTF. The CDR3 DNA follows: TGTGCCAGCAGTGAAGCGGCGGTCGAGTCCTATAACTATGGCTACACCTTC.

V usage is TRBV7-2 and J usage is TRBJ2-1; D tentatively fits TRBD1 or TRBD2 (5 bases each). The germline gives CDR1 SGHTA, CDR2 FQGNSA. The CDR3 length is 12 residues. V lost 5 bases and J lost 9, with 11 bases in between. The CDR3 region has the DNA TGTGCCAGCAGCCGGGACGGCGGTGAGCAGTTCTTC. It encodes CASSRDGGEQFF.

The chain is built from TRBV12-3 or TRBV12-4 and TRBJ2-1; 12 bases are shared with TRBD2. The CDR3 contains 15 residues. After removal of 4 bases from V and 9 bases from J, the junction contained 7 bases not matched to a gene. The CDR3 sequence: CASSSTSGSSGEQFF. In nucleotides, the CDR3 is TGTGCCAGCAGTTCGACTAGCGGGAGCAGTGGTGAGCAGTTCTTC.

J is TRBJ1-1 and V is TRBV7-6; 8 bases fit TRBD1. The CDR3 covers 15 residues. Per germline, CDR1 SGHVS and CDR2 FNYEAQ. V lost 2 bases, J lost 0 bases, and 2 bases stayed unmatched. The CDR3 sequence: CASSLQGAMNTEAFF. The CDR3 DNA reads TGTGCCAGCAGCTTACAGGGGGCGATGAACACTGAAGCTTTCTTT.

This clonotype has just a few counts. The chain joins TRBV20-1 to TRBJ1-4, with unresolved D. Germline V CDR1 and CDR2: DFQATT, SNEGSKA (reference sequence). Deletions cut 2 bases from V and 5 bases from J, with 15 bases between. The CDR3 loop spans 15 amino acids. CDR3 sequence (DNA): TGCAGTGCTAGATCCGTTCGGGAATCGAATGAAAAACTGTTTTTT. Translating it yields CSARSVRESNEKLFF.

V and J are TRBV20-1 and TRBJ2-4; D is possibly TRBD2 (6 bases). The CDR3 is 13 residues long. Between the trimmed V and J ends, which lost 6 bases and 4 bases, there was a span of 13 bases. In germline, CDR1 is DFQATT, CDR2 SNEGSKA (reference sequence). The CDR3 is CSAGGLEKNIQYF. DNA of the CDR3: TGCAGTGCCGGGGGACTGGAGAAAAACATTCAGTACTTC.

This clonotype occurred a few times. This chain joins TRBV28 and TRBJ2-7; 10 bases fit TRBD1. CDR3 length: 14 residues. Germline CDR1 reads MDHEN; CDR2 reads SYDVKM. The J segment lost 7 bases and the V segment lost 6 bases, leaving 9 bases of the junction unmatched. CDR3: CASSRPGQGWEQYF. The CDR3 bases are TGTGCCAGCAGCCGCCCGGGACAGGGGTGGGAGCAGTACTTC.

This clonotype was recorded at least ten times. CDR3: CASSLETYQETQYF. CDR3 coding DNA: TGCGCCAGCAGCTTGGAGACTTACCAAGAGACCCAGTACTTC. The chain combines TRBV5-1 with TRBJ2-5, with unresolved D. Between the trimmed V and J ends, which lost 0 bases and 0 bases, there was a span of 6 bases. This CDR3 has 14 amino acids. The V gene's germline CDR1 is SGHRS and CDR2 YFSETQ.

There are a few counts of this clonotype. The chain couples TRBV5-1 to TRBJ2-7; TRBD1 is a possible D gene (6 bases). The germline CDR1 and CDR2 sequences are SGHRS and YFSETQ. V shed 6 bases and J shed 4 bases, with 20 bases lying between them. The CDR3 has 15 residues. CDR3 sequence (DNA): TGCGCCAGCAACCACCCCCGGGACACCGTTTACGAGCAGTACTTC. Protein sequence: CASNHPRDTVYEQYF.